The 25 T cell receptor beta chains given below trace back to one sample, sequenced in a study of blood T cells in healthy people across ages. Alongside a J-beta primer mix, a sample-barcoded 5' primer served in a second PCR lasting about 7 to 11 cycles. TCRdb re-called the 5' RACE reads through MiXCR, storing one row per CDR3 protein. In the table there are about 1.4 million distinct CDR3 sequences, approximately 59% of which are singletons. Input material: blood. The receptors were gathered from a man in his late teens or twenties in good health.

CDR3 amino acids: CASSFFSGQGSYEQYF. CDR3 sequence (DNA): TGTGCCAGCAGTTTCTTCTCGGGACAGGGTTCCTACGAGCAGTACTTC. The chain carries TRBV27 and TRBJ2-7, with TRBD1 identical over 9 bases. CDR3 length: 16 residues. Trimming at V came to 3 bases and at J to 1 base, leaving 7 bases not matched to a gene. Per the germline V gene, CDR1 is MNHEY and CDR2 is SMNVEV (reference sequence).

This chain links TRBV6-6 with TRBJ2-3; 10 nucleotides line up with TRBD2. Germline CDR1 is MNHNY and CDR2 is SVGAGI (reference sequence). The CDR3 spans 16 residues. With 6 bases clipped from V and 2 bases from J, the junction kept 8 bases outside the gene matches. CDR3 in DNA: TGTGCCAGCAGGGAACTAGCGGGGAAAGACACAGATACGCAGTATTTT. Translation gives CASRELAGKDTDTQYF.

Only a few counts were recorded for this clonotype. The CDR3 here is CASSLVRDYTDTQYF. The DNA of the CDR3 is TGTGCCAGCAGCTTGGTCCGGGACTACACAGATACGCAGTATTTT. The chain recombines TRBV5-6 with TRBJ2-3, with TRBD2 matching over 7 bases. The CDR3 runs to 15 residues. The germline V gene encodes CDR1 SGHDT and CDR2 YYEEEE. The V and J ends lost 0 bases and 2 bases, in that order; junction bases with no gene match: 3.

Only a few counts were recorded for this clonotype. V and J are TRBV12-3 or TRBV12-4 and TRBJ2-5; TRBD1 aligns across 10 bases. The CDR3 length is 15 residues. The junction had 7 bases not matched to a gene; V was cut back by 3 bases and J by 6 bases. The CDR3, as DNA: TGTGCCAGCAGTTTGGAGACAGGGGGCGAAAAGACCCAGTACTTC. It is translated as CASSLETGGEKTQYF.

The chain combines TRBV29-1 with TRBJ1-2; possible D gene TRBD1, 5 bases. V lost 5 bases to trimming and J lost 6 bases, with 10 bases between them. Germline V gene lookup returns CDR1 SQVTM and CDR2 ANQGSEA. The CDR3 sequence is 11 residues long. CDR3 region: CSVHGANGYTF. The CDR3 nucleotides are TGCAGCGTTCACGGGGCGAATGGCTACACCTTC.

The CDR3 DNA is TGTGCCAGCAGCCCGCAACGTAGCGGGAGTTACAATGAGCAGTTCTTC. Translation: CASSPQRSGSYNEQFF. This rearrangement joins TRBV7-9 to TRBJ2-1, with 9 positions matching TRBD2. The junction had 9 bases not matched to a gene; V was cut back by 5 bases and J by 4 bases. From germline, CDR1 is SEHNR and CDR2 FQNEAQ (reference sequence). This CDR3 has 16 amino acids.

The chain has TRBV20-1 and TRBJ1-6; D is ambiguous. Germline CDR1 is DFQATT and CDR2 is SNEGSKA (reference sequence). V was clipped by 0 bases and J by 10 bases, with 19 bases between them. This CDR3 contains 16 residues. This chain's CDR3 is CSARDISGGVRSPLHF. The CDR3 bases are TGCAGTGCTAGAGATATTTCTGGAGGTGTCCGATCACCCCTCCACTTT.

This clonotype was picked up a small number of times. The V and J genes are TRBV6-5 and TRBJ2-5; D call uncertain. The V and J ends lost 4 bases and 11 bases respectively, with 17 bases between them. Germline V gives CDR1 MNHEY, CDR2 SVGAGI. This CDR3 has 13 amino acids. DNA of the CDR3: TGTGCCAGCAGTTCAACCGTCGACAATGAGCAGTACTTC. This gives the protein CASSSTVDNEQYF.

The CDR3 DNA sequence: TGTGCCACCAGCAGAGATTTTCTCGACACTGTCTCCTACGAGCAGTACTTC. Its protein is CATSRDFLDTVSYEQYF. The chain joins TRBV15 to TRBJ2-7; no firm D call. The V and J ends lost 0 bases and 0 bases respectively, with 15 bases between them. The CDR3 has 17 amino acids. Per germline, CDR1 LNHNV and CDR2 YYDKDF (reference sequence).

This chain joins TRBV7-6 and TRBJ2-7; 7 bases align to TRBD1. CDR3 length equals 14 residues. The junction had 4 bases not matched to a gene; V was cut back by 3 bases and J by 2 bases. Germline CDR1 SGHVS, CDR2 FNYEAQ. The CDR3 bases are TGTGCCAGCAGCTTGCAGGGGGTACCCTACGAGCAGTACTTC. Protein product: CASSLQGVPYEQYF. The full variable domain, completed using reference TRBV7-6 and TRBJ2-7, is GAGVSQSPRYKVTKRGQDVALRCDPISGHVSLYWYRQALGQGPEFLTYFNYEAQQDKSGLPNDRFSAERPEGSISTLTIQRTEQRDSAMYRCASSLQGVPYEQYFGPGTRLTVT.

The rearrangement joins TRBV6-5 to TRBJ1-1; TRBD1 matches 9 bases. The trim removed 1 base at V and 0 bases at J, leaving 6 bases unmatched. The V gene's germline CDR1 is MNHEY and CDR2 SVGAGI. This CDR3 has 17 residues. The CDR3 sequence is CASSYLGGTGLNTEAFF. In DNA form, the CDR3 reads TGTGCCAGCAGTTACTTAGGGGGGACAGGGCTGAACACTGAAGCTTTCTTT.

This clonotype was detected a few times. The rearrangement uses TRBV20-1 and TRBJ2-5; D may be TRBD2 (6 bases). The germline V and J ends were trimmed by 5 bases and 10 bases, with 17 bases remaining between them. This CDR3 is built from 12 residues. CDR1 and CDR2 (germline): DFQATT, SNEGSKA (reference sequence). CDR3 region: CSAVGTPVYQYF. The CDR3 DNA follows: TGCAGTGCTGTCGGGACTCCCGTTTACCAGTACTTC.

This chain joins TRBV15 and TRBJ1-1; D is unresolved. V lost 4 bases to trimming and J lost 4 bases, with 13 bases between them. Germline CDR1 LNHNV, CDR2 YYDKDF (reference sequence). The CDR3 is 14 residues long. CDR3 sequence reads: CATSKLGEVTEAFF. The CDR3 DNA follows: TGTGCCACCAGCAAGCTAGGCGAGGTCACTGAAGCTTTCTTT. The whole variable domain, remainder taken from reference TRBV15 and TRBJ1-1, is DAMVIQNPRYQVTQFGKPVTLSCSQTLNHNVMYWYQQKSSQAPKLLFHYYDKDFNNEADTPDNFQSRRPNTSFCFLDIRSPGLGDTAMYLCATSKLGEVTEAFFGQGTRLTVV.

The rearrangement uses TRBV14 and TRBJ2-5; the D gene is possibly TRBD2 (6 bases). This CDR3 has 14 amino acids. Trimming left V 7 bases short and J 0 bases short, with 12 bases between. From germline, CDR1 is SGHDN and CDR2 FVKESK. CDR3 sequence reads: CASTGLDNQETQYF. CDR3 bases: TGTGCCAGCACGGGACTGGACAACCAAGAGACCCAGTACTTC.

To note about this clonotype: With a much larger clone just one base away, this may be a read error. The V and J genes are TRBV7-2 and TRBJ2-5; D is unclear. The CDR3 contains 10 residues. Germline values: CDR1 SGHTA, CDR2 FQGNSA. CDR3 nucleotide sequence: TGTGCCGGCAGCTTAGGGACCCAGTACTTC. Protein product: CAGSLGTQYF.

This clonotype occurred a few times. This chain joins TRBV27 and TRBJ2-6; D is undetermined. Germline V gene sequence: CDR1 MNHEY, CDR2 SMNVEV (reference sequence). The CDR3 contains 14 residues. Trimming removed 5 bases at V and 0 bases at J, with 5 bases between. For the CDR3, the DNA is TGTGCCAGCAGTCTGTACTCTGGGGCCAACGTCCTGACTTTC. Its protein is CASSLYSGANVLTF.

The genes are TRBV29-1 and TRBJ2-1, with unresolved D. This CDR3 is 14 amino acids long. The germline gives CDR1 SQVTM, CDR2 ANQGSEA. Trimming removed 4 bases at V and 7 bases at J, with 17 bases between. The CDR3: CSVARLLMVNEQFF. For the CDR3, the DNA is TGCAGCGTTGCAAGACTGCTGATGGTAAATGAGCAGTTCTTC.

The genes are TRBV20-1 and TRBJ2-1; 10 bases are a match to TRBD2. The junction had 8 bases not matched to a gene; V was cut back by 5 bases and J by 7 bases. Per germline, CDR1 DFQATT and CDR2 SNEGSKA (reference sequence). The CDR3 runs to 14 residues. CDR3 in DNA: TGCAGTGCTCAAAGCGGGAGGGCCGGAAATGAGCAGTTCTTC. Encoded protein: CSAQSGRAGNEQFF.

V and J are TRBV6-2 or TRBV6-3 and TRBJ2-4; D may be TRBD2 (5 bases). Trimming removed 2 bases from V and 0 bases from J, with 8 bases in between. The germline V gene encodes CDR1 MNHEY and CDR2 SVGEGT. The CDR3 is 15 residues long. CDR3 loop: CASSYRGLAKNIQYF. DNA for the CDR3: TGTGCCAGCAGTTACAGAGGACTAGCCAAAAACATTCAGTACTTC.

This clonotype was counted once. The CDR3 nucleotides are TGTGCCAGCAGTTCGGGACAGGGGGTTTCACCCCTCCACTTT. This sequence encodes CASSSGQGVSPLHF. The genes are TRBV6-6 and TRBJ1-6; 11 bases match TRBD1. Germline V gene sequence: CDR1 MNHNY, CDR2 SVGAGI (reference sequence). The CDR3 contains 14 residues. J was trimmed by 9 bases and V by 4 bases; bases with no gene match: 2.

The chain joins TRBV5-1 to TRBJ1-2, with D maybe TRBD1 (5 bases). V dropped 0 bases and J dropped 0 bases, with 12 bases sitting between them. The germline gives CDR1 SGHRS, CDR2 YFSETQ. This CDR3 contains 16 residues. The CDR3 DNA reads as TGCGCCAGCAGCTTGGGGGGGAATCCAGCTAACTATGGCTACACCTTC. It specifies CASSLGGNPANYGYTF.

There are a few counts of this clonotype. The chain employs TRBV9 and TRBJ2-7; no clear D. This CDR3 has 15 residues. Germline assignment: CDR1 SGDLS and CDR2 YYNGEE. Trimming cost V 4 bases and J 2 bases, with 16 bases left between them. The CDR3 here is CASSTRPDGAYEQYF. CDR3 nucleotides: TGTGCCAGCAGCACCCGTCCCGATGGCGCCTACGAGCAGTACTTC.

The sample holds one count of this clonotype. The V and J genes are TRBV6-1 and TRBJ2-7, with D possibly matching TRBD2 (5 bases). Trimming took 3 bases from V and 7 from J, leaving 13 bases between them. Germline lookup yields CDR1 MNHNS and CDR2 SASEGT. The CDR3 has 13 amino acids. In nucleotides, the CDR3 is TGTGCCAGCAGTGAGGTGAGGGAGAGTGAGCAGTACTTC. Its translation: CASSEVRESEQYF.

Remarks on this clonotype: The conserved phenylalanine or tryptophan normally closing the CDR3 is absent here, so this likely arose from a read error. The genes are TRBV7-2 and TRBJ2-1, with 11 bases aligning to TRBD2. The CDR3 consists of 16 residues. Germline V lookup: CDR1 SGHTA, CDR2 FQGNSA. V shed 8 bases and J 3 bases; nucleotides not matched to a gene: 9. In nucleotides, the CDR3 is TGTGCCAGCGTCCCCACTAGCGGGAGTAACTACAATGAGCAGTTCTTA. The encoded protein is CASVPTSGSNYNEQFL.

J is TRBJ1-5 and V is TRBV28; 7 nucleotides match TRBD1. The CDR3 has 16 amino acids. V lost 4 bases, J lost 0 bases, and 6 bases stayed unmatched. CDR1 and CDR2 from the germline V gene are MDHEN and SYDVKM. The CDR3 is CASSSGQVFSNQPQHF. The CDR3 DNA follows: TGTGCCAGCAGTTCCGGACAGGTCTTTAGCAATCAGCCCCAGCATTTT.